This T cell receptor (beta chain) emerged from a study of blood T cell repertoires in COVID-19. Study-level background: PBMCs, B-cell-depleted T cells, or T cells provided the cDNA or gDNA that made up the material.

Enrollees, about 18 to 100 years old, lived in 25 or so US areas. Cohort 3 donors counted as recovered after two negative PCRs, clearance, or resolved symptoms. How the authors handled the data: Reference gene primers were amplified, and this amplification served to estimate nucleated cell counts. Here immunoSEQ multiplex PCR was the method, and the copy in TCRdb shows in-frame clones only, minus some. D and trimming were read from the DNA, whereas the V and J calls and clone size are those reported in that table. The sample has roughly 190,000 clones; over 75% are singletons. Specimen: PBMCs or T cells enriched from blood (not recorded which). The TCR sequence derives from a woman aged 18-29 years who had recovered from COVID-19.

The CDR3 DNA reads TGTGCCAGCTTTGGGCTTAGCGGAGTGCTCTACGAGCAGTACTTC. This gives the protein CASFGLSGVLYEQYF. The V call is TRBV6-5, the J call TRBJ2-7; D is possibly TRBD2 (6 bases). Germline V CDR1 and CDR2: MNHEY, SVGAGI. Trimming stripped 8 bases from V and 3 bases from J, with 20 bases between. There are 15 residues in the CDR3.